These 5 T cell receptor beta chains were all obtained from the same sample, sequenced in a study of cytomegalovirus exposure and HLA in healthy donors. The PCR contained 60 Vbeta and 13 Jbeta primers. The data were produced by immunoSEQ multiplex PCR, yet TCRdb's version contains in-frame clones alone and is incomplete. The sample holds around 160,000 clones; roughly 76% are singletons and the top ten take about 2%. Sequencing was carried out using PBMCs. The receptors derive from a human donor in good health.

This clone was seen only once. The chain combines TRBV6-5 with TRBJ1-3; maybe TRBD1 (5 bases). Between the trimmed V and J ends, which lost 5 bases and 8 bases, there was a span of 19 bases. The CDR3 is 15 residues long. The V gene's germline CDR1 is MNHEY and CDR2 SVGAGI. The CDR3 is CASSAGSYFTDTIYF. DNA for the CDR3: TGTGCCAGCAGTGCAGGGTCCTACTTTACGGACACCATATATTTT.

J is TRBJ1-2 and V is TRBV14; D gene uncertain. V was pared by 0 bases and J by 0 bases, with 8 bases between. CDR1 SGHDN and CDR2 FVKESK come from the germline V gene. This CDR3 region has 15 residues. The CDR3 is CASSQEFNPNYGYTF. For the CDR3, the DNA is TGTGCCAGCAGCCAAGAGTTTAATCCTAACTATGGCTACACCTTC.

J is TRBJ1-1 and V is TRBV5-6; D is undetermined. CDR1 is SGHDT and CDR2 is YYEEEE in the germline V gene. This CDR3 region has 12 residues. Trimming pared 4 bases from V and 6 bases from J, leaving 10 bases between. CDR3 region: CASSPRRSEAFF. DNA of the CDR3: TGTGCCAGCAGCCCACGGCGGTCTGAAGCTTTCTTT.

The genes are TRBV5-1 and TRBJ2-6; 8 nucleotides match TRBD1. Germline V lookup: CDR1 SGHRS, CDR2 YFSETQ. Unmatched junction bases numbered 8, after V lost 2 bases and J lost 4 bases. The CDR3 extends over 17 amino acids. Written as DNA, the CDR3 is TGCGCCAGCAGCTTTAGTATGACAGGGGCCGGGGCCAACGTCCTGACTTTC. It yields the protein CASSFSMTGAGANVLTF.

The V and J genes are TRBV9 and TRBJ2-7, with TRBD2 matching 8 bases. V trimming: 4 bases; J trimming: 0 bases; junction bases outside the gene matches: 3. CDR1 and CDR2 from the germline V gene are SGDLS and YYNGEE. The CDR3 has 14 residues. Here the CDR3 DNA reads TGTGCCAGCAGCACAAGCGGGAGCTCCTACGAGCAGTACTTC. It is translated as CASSTSGSSYEQYF.